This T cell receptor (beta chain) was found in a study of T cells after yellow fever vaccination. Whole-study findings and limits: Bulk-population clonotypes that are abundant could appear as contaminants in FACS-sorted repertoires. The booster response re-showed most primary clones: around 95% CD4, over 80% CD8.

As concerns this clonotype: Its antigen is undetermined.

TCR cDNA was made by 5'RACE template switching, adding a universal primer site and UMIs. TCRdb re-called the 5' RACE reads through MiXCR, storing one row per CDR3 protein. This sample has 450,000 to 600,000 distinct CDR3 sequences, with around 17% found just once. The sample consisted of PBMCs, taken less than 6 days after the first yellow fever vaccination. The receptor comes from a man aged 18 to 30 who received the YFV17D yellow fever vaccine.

The CDR3 protein is CANGKLAATGELFF. DNA for the CDR3: TGTGCCAATGGGAAACTAGCGGCCACCGGGGAGCTGTTTTTT. V and J are TRBV7-8 and TRBJ2-2, with TRBD2 matching 8 bases. In germline, CDR1 is SGHVS, CDR2 FQNEAQ. The J segment lost 4 bases and the V segment lost 10 bases, leaving 8 bases of the junction unmatched. This CDR3 contains 14 residues. The full variable domain, completed using reference TRBV7-8 and TRBJ2-2, is GAGVSQSPRYKVAKRGQDVALRCDPISGHVSLFWYQQALGQGPEFLTYFQNEAQLDKSGLPSDRFFAERPEGSVSTLKIQRTQQEDSAVYLCANGKLAATGELFFGEGSRLTVL.